The rows below give T cell receptor beta chains drawn from one sample of a study of early T cells in non-severe SARS-CoV-2 infection. TCRdb re-derived calls from the 5' RACE reads in MiXCR, one entry per CDR3 protein. The table has around 28,000 distinct CDR3 sequences, approximately 3.9% seen once. Source material: whole blood. These receptors all stem from an adult who was a healthcare worker with PCR-confirmed SARS-CoV-2 infection or an uninfected control (not recorded which). CDR3s include the opening cysteine and the closing phenylalanine or tryptophan. Fields, in order: D gene, V gene, J gene, clone size, CDR3 protein, CDR3 DNA. The D gene is left open where the match is weak. Size is omitted from some rows. Given values are once, few, many or a class for expanded clones.

>-|TRBV4-1|TRBJ2-3|many
CASKRPSTDTQYF
TGCGCCAGCAAGCGTCCTAGCACAGATACGCAGTATTTT
>-|TRBV5-1|TRBJ2-7|few
CASSLSTGGGEQYF
TGCGCCAGCAGCTTGTCGACAGGCGGAGGCGAGCAGTACTTC
>-|TRBV28|TRBJ2-7|many
CASSLVRFGQYF
TGTGCCAGCAGCCTGGTCAGGTTCGGGCAGTACTTC
>TRBD1|TRBV2|TRBJ1-6|many
CASRGTAPNNSPLHF
TGTGCCAGCAGGGGGACAGCGCCTAATAATTCACCCCTCCACTTT
>-|TRBV2|TRBJ2-1|many
CASVTGRSNEQFF
TGTGCCAGCGTTACAGGGAGGTCAAATGAGCAGTTCTTC
>-|TRBV29-1|TRBJ2-7|many
CSIRRTPSYEQYF
TGCAGCATAAGGAGGACACCTTCCTACGAGCAGTACTTC
>TRBD1|TRBV18|TRBJ2-1|many
CAGSRQGVGNEQFF
TGTGCCGGATCCCGACAGGGGGTGGGCAATGAGCAGTTCTTC
>-|TRBV3-1|TRBJ1-1|many
CASSDRITEAFF
TGTGCCAGCAGCGACAGAATCACTGAAGCTTTCTTT
>TRBD2|TRBV10-3|TRBJ2-7|many
CAISGVAGGPHEQYF
TGTGCCATCAGTGGAGTAGCGGGAGGGCCCCACGAGCAGTACTTC
>TRBD2|TRBV5-4|TRBJ2-3|many
CASSPRLAGATDTQYF
TGTGCCAGCAGCCCCAGACTAGCGGGAGCCACAGATACGCAGTATTTT
>TRBD2|TRBV27|TRBJ2-3|-
CASSLYSGRRSDTQYF
TGTGCCAGCAGTTTATACAGCGGGAGAAGATCAGATACGCAGTATTTT
>-|TRBV28|TRBJ2-3|many
CASTPFLRTSWGTDTQYF
TGTGCCAGCACCCCCTTTTTAAGAACTAGCTGGGGCACAGATACGCAGTATTTT
>-|TRBV7-2|TRBJ1-2|once
CASSLEAYGYTF
TGTGCCAGCAGCTTAGAGGCCTATGGCTACACCTTC
>TRBD2|TRBV29-1|TRBJ2-3|many
CSVTGGPSSATDTQYF
TGCAGCGTTACGGGAGGCCCGAGTTCGGCCACAGATACGCAGTATTTT
>-|TRBV7-9|TRBJ2-7|many
CASSHFYEQYF
TGTGCCAGCAGCCATTTCTACGAGCAGTACTTC
>-|TRBV28|TRBJ2-1|many
CASRAGTVRYEQFF
TGTGCCAGCAGGGCAGGGACGGTTCGTTATGAGCAGTTCTTC
>TRBD1|TRBV6-5|TRBJ2-7|many
CASSYYRTGNEQYF
TGTGCCAGCAGTTACTACCGGACAGGGAACGAGCAGTACTTC